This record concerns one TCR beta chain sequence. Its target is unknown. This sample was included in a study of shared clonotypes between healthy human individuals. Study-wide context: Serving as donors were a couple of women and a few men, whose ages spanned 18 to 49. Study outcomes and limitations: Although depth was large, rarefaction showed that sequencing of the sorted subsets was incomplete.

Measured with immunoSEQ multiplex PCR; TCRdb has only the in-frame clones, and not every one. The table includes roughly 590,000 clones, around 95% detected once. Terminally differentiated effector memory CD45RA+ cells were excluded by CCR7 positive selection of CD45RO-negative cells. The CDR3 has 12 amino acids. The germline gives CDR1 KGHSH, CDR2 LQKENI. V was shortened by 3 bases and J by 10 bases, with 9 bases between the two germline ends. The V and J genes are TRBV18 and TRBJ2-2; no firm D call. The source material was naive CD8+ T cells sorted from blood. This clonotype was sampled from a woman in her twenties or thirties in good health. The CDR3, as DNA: TGTGCCAGCTCACCCTCGGAAAAGGAGCTGTTTTTT. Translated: CASSPSEKELFF.